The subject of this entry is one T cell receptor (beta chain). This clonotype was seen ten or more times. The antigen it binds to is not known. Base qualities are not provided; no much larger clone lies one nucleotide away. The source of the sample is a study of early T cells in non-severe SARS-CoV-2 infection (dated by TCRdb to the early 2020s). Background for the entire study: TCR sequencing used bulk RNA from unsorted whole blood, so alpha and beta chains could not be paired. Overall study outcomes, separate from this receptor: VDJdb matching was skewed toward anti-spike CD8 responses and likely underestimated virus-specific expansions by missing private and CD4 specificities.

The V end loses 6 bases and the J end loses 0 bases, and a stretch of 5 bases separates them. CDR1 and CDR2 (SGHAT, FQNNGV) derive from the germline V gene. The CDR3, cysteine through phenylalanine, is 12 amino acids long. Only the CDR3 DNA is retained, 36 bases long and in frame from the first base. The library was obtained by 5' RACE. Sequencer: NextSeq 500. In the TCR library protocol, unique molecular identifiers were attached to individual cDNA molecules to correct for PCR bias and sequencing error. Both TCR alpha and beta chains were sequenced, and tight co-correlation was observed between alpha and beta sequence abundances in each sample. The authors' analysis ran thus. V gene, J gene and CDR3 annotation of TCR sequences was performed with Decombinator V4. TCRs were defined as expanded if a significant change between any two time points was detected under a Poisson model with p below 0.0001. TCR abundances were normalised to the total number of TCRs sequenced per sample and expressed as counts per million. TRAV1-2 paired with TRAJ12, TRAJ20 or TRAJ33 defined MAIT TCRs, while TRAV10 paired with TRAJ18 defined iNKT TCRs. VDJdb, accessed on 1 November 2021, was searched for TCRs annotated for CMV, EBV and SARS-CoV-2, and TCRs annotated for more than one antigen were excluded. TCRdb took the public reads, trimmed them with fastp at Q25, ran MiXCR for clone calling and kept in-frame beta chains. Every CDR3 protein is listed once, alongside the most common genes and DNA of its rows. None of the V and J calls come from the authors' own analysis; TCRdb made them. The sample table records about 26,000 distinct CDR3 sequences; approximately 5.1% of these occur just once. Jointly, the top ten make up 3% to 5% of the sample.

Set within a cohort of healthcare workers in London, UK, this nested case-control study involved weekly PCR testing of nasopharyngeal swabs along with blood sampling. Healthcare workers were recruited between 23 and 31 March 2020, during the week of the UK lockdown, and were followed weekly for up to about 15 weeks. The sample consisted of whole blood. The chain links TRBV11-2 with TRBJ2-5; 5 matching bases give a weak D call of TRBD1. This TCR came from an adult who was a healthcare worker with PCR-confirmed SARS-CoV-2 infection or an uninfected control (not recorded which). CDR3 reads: CASRDNQETQYF. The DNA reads TGTGCCAGCAGGGACAACCAAGAGACCCAGTACTTC. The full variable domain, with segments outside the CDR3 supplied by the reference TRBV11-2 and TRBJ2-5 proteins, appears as EAGVAQSPRYKIIEKRQSVAFWCNPISGHATLYWYQQILGQGPKLLIQFQNNGVVDDSQLPKDRFSAERLKGVDSTLKIQPAKLEDSAVYLCASRDNQETQYFGPGTRLLVL.